The present T cell receptor (beta chain) was sequenced within a study of blood T cell repertoires in COVID-19 (dated by TCRdb to 2020 to 2021). Study-level background: The collaborator samples originated in the United States, Italy and Spain and spanned the acute and convalescent phases of COVID-19. The material from the prospective study consisted of cDNA or gDNA derived from T cells, B-cell-depleted T cells, or PBMCs. Subjects who had been exposed to COVID-19, were actively infected with it, or had recovered from it provided the deeply sampled blood TCRbeta repertoires that made up the dataset. The repertoires were released in a freely available public database meant as a resource for research on the immune response to SARS-CoV-2. Samples were obtained from the ongoing ImmuneRACE study (first 160 participants) and from some 1,200 subjects provided by 6 global collaborators. A de-identified subject ID, COVID-19 status, age in years and sex were almost always included in the sample metadata. HLA class I and class II types, where available, came from metadata supplied by the sample provider rather than from assay-based typing.

A second Seattle source provided samples from volunteer blood donors who had recovered from COVID-19. Collaborating institutions collected whole blood in K2EDTA tubes following their own protocols. Collaborator samples were shipped for TCRbeta analysis as frozen whole blood, isolated PBMCs, or DNA extracted from either sample type. Turning to this clone: Its target antigen remains unknown. Base qualities were left out, and no much larger clone turns up one base away.

Spanning cysteine to phenylalanine, the CDR3 consists of 15 amino acids. Kept here is only the CDR3 DNA, which spans 45 bases and is read in frame from base 1. The germline V gene encodes CDR1 SGDLS and CDR2 YYNGEE. Trimming takes 4 bases from V and 2 bases from J, and the germline ends sit 12 bases apart. Broad study findings and their caveats: The amount of clinical and demographic metadata varied by source and participant and was provided uncurated.

The immunoSEQ Assay, a bias-controlled multiplex PCR, was used to amplify TCRbeta CDR3 regions from genomic DNA. On the authors' methods: The number of nucleated cells in each sample was estimated by amplification of reference gene primers within the assay. To quantify the absolute abundance of each unique TCRbeta CDR3 rearrangement, sequence reads were collapsed and filtered. For each sample, productive Simpson clonality was calculated by taking the square root of Simpson's diversity index across productive rearrangements. This is the immuneACCESS table as TCRdb keeps it, with only in-frame sequences that have V and J called. A part of the clones is gone; compared with another copy, unresolved V genes explain less than half, and the rest is unexplained. V, J and clone size are taken as reported in that table, and D and trimming were inferred from the DNA itself. The table for this sample lists fewer than 350,000 clones; 70% to 90% of them were counted only once. 2.1% of the sample is held by the ten biggest clonotypes.

The source of this sequence is a woman aged 25 to 45 who had recovered from COVID-19. The sequenced sample consisted of peripheral blood. The rearrangement combines TRBV9 with TRBJ1-4; no D gene call is confident. The DNA reads as follows: TGTGCCAGCAGCACCGGGTTTAGGACTAATGAAAAACTGTTTTTT. The encoded protein is CASSTGFRTNEKLFF.